These 4 T cell receptor beta chains were all obtained from the same sample, sequenced in a study of T cell changes during pregnancy in multiple sclerosis. Measured with immunoSEQ multiplex PCR; TCRdb has only the in-frame clones, and not every one. The sample contains around 100,000 clones, roughly 90% of which appear only once. Material: peripheral blood, obtained after pregnancy. These receptors were taken from a female donor with multiple sclerosis, enrolled in a pregnancy study.

V and J are TRBV20-1 and TRBJ2-1; D gene uncertain. The germline V gene has CDR1 DFQATT and CDR2 SNEGSKA (reference sequence). The CDR3 covers 11 residues. Between the trimmed V and J ends, which lost 6 bases and 4 bases, there was a span of 7 bases. CDR3 sequence reads: CSAQVYNEQFF. CDR3 sequence (DNA): TGCAGTGCCCAGGTTTACAATGAGCAGTTCTTC.

The chain uses TRBV18 and TRBJ1-2; 9 bases match TRBD1. The J segment lost 7 bases and the V segment lost 0 bases, leaving 6 bases of the junction unmatched. CDR1 and CDR2 from the germline V gene are KGHSH and LQKENI. The CDR3 consists of 15 residues. The CDR3 coding sequence is TGTGCCAGCTCACCACCAACAGGGGGCAGTTCTGGCTACACCTTC. Protein product: CASSPPTGGSSGYTF. Filled out from reference TRBV18 and TRBJ1-2, the complete variable domain reads NAGVMQNPRHLVRRRGQEARLRCSPMKGHSHVYWYRQLPEEGLKFMVYLQKENIIDESGMPKERFSAEFPKEGPSILRIQQVVRGDSAAYFCASSPPTGGSSGYTFGSGTRLTVV.

This clone was seen more than once but under ten times. The CDR3, as DNA: TGTGCCAGCAGTTCCCAGGGGGCTGGGAATTCACCCCTCCACTTT. Amino acids: CASSSQGAGNSPLHF. The rearrangement links TRBV27 to TRBJ1-6; TRBD1 matches 8 bases. Germline trimming cut 4 bases from V and 7 bases from J; bases unmatched to any gene: 6. Germline-derived CDR1 and CDR2 are MNHEY and SMNVEV (reference sequence). There are 15 residues in the CDR3.

This chain joins TRBV5-1 and TRBJ1-2; the D gene is possibly TRBD1 (5 bases). The V and J ends lost 2 bases and 6 bases respectively, with 14 bases between them. Germline V lookup: CDR1 SGHRS, CDR2 YFSETQ. This CDR3 contains 14 residues. The CDR3 sequence is CASSFFRVEDGYTF. The CDR3 nucleotides read TGCGCCAGCAGCTTTTTCAGGGTCGAGGATGGCTACACCTTC.